This entry features one TCR beta chain sequence. Its binding antigen is unknown. Base qualities are missing; no much larger clone stands one base away. The CDR3 numbers 15 residues from cysteine through phenylalanine. Only the CDR3 region is kept as DNA, spanning 45 bases read in frame from base 1. CDR1 and CDR2, looked up from the germline V gene, are MDHEN and SYDVKM. Trimming removed 8 bases from V and 4 bases from J, leaving 15 bases between the germline ends. This record belongs to a study of control samples from healthy donors and cancer patients (TCRdb year 2020). The library was generated by the immunoSEQ multiplex PCR assay. This immuneACCESS table, as held by TCRdb, lists in-frame sequences with V and J called but not all clones. Of the missing ones, under half trace to an unresolved V gene in checked studies; the others have no known cause. For this sample the table gives 130,000 or so clones, of which approximately 90% were detected only once. 3% to 3.5% of the sample comes from the top ten.

The rearranged chain carries TRBV28 and TRBJ2-6, and TRBD2 may be the D gene, going by 5 matching bases. The sequence derives from a man between 45 and 60 years old in good health. The sequencing sample was made of blood. The CDR3 protein is CASASREAGANVLTF. The nucleotide sequence is given as TGTGCCAGCGCCTCCCGGGAAGCCGGGGCCAACGTCCTGACTTTC.